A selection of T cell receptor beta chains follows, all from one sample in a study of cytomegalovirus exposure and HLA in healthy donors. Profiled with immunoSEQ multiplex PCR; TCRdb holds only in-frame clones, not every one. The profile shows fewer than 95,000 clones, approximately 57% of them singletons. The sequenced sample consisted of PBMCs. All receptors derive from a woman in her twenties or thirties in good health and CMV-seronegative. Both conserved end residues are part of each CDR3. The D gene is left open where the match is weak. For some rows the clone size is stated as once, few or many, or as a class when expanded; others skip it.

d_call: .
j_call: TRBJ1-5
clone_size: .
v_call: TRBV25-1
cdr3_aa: CASSEWGEDRPQHF
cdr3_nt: TGTGCCAGCAGTGAATGGGGGGAGGATCGGCCCCAGCATTTT

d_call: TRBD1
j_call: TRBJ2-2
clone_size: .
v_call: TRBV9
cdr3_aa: CASSVDPGGVGATGELFF
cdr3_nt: TGTGCCAGCAGCGTAGACCCAGGGGGCGTGGGTGCCACCGGGGAGCTGTTTTTT

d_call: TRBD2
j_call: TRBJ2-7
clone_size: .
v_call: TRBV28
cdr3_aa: CASSLWGSGGIYEQYF
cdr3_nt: TGTGCCAGCAGTTTATGGGGGAGCGGGGGGATCTACGAGCAGTACTTC

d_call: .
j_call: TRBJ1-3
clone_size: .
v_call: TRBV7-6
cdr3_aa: CASSLRSGGTGNTIYF
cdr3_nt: TGTGCCAGCAGCTTAAGGTCAGGCGGGACTGGAAACACCATATATTTT

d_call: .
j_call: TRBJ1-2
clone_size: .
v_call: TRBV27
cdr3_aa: CASSLLGTMAYGYTF
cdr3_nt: TGTGCCAGCAGTTTACTTGGGACAATGGCCTATGGCTACACCTTC

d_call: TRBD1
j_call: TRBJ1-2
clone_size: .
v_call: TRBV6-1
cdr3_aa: CASRRQGAHGYTF
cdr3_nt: TGTGCCAGCAGGCGACAGGGGGCGCATGGCTACACCTTC

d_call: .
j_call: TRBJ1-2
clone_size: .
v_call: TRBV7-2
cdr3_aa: CASSLAGIGYGYTF
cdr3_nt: TGTGCCAGCAGCCTCGCAGGGATAGGCTATGGCTACACCTTC

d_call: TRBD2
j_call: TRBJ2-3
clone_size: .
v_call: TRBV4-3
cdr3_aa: CASSQDSASGSYTQYF
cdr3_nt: TGCGCCAGCAGCCAAGATTCAGCTAGCGGGAGCTATACGCAGTATTTT

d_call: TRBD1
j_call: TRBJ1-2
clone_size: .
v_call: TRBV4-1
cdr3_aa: CASRTGGGGYTF
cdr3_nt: TGCGCCAGCAGGACAGGGGGCGGAGGCTACACCTTC

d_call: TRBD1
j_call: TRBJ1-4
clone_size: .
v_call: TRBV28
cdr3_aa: CASSSVQTGTNEKLFF
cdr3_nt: TGTGCCAGCAGTTCCGTCCAGACAGGGACTAATGAAAAACTGTTTTTT

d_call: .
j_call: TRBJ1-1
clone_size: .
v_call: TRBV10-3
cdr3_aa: CAITLTRVNTEAFF
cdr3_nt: TGTGCCATCACCCTTACCAGGGTGAACACTGAAGCTTTCTTT

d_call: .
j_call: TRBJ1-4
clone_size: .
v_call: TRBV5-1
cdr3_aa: CASSSMGATNEKLFF
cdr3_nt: TGCGCCAGCAGCTCGATGGGAGCAACTAATGAAAAACTGTTTTTT

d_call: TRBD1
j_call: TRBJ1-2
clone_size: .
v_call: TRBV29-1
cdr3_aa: CSALQGNYGYTF
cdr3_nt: TGCAGCGCCTTACAGGGGAACTATGGCTACACCTTC

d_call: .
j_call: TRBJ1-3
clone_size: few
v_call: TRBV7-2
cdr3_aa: CASSSQAGRNSGNTIYF
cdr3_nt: TGTGCCAGCAGCTCTCAGGCGGGACGGAACTCTGGAAACACCATATATTTT

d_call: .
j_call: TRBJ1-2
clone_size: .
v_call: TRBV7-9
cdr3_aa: CTSSLGQPNYGYTF
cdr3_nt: TGTACCAGCAGCTTAGGACAGCCTAACTATGGCTACACCTTC

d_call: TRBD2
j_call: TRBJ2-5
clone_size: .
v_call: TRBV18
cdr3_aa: CASSPLSGAQETQYF
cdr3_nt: TGTGCCAGCTCACCTCTGAGCGGGGCCCAAGAGACCCAGTACTTC

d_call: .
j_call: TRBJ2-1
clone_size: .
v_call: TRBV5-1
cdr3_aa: CASSLAIFSGNEQFF
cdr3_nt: TGCGCCAGCAGCTTGGCCATCTTTTCAGGTAATGAGCAGTTCTTC

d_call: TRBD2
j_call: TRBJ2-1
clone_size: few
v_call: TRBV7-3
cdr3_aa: CASSHRTRRQFF
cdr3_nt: TGTGCCAGCAGTCACCGGACTAGACGGCAGTTCTTC

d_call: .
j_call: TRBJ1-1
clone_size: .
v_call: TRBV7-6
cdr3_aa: CASSLVGGGTEAFF
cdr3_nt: TGTGCCAGCAGCTTAGTTGGGGGAGGCACTGAAGCTTTCTTT

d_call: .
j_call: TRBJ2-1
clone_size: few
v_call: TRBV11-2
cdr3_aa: CASSLERSDYNEQFF
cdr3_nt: TGTGCCAGCAGCTTAGAGCGGTCCGATTACAATGAGCAGTTCTTC

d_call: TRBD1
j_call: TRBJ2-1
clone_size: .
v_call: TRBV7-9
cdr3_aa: CASSTPGQGGGEFF
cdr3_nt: TGTGCCAGCAGCACCCCGGGACAGGGAGGGGGAGAGTTCTTC

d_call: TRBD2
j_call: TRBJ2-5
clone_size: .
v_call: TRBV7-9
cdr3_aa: CASRLPLGTSGKETQYF
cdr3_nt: TGTGCCAGCAGGCTGCCATTGGGGACTAGCGGAAAAGAGACCCAGTACTTC

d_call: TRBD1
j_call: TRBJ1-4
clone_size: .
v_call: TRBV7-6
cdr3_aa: CASSLVAGGANTNEKLFF
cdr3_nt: TGTGCCAGCAGCTTAGTTGCAGGGGGCGCGAATACTAATGAAAAACTGTTTTTT

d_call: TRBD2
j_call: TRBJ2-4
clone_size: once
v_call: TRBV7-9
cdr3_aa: CASREGFAGGSEKDQYF
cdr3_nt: TGTGCCAGCAGAGAAGGCTTTGCGGGGGGTTCCGAGAAAGATCAGTACTTC

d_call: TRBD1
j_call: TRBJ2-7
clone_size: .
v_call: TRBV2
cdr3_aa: CASSLQGSRYEQYF
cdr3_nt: TGTGCCAGCAGTTTACAGGGGAGTAGGTACGAGCAGTACTTC

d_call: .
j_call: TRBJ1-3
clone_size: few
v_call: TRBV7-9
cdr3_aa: CASSRGPDRTSGNTIYF
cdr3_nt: TGTGCCAGCAGCCGAGGGCCAGACAGGACCTCTGGAAACACCATATATTTT